Detailed here is one T cell receptor (beta chain). The assay was immunoSEQ multiplex PCR, and TCRdb's table has in-frame clones only and misses some. Seen here are around 140,000 clones, nearly 90% observed once, and the top ten hold more than 6.5%. The sample comes from a study of control samples from healthy donors and cancer patients. The clonotype comes from a man aged 45 to 65 with head and neck cancer. The sequencing sample was made of PBMCs.

In DNA, the CDR3 is TGTGCCAGTAGTGACCGATACAGGGGGTCACTGTCCCGAAATTCACCCCTCCACTTT. It specifies CASSDRYRGSLSRNSPLHF. This chain joins TRBV19 and TRBJ1-6, with 8 bases aligning to TRBD1. V dropped 5 bases and J dropped 7; count of bases not matched to a gene: 19. CDR1 and CDR2 (germline): LNHDA, SQIVND (reference sequence). This CDR3 is 19 amino acids long.